A selection of T cell receptor beta chains follows, all from one sample in a study of T-cell reconstitution after alpha-beta-depleted transplantation in children. TCRdb independently ran MiXCR on the PCR reads; one entry per CDR3 protein. The data contain about 490,000 distinct CDR3 sequences, over 9.5% of them singletons. The sample was PBMCs, taken before TCRalphabeta/CD19-depleted stem cell transplant. Receptors were obtained from a child aged 2 to 10 with inherited bone marrow failure, due to receive a stem cell transplant. CDR3s include the opening cysteine and the closing phenylalanine or tryptophan. Each record gives: J gene, clone size, V gene, D gene, CDR3 protein, CDR3 DNA. The D gene is left open where the match is weak. Not every row has a clone size; where given, it reads once, few, many or a size class.

TRBJ1-2 | few | TRBV30 | . | CAWRWGRATTF | TGTGCCTGGAGGTGGGGCAGGGCAACCACCTTC
TRBJ2-3 | . | TRBV3-1 | . | CASSQGLGIVDTQYF | TGTGCCAGCAGCCAAGGCTTGGGAATTGTAGATACGCAGTATTTT
TRBJ2-1 | . | TRBV7-2 | . | CASSLLVTYEQFF | TGTGCCAGCAGCTTACTAGTCACCTATGAGCAGTTCTTC
TRBJ1-2 | few | TRBV20-1 | . | CSARAGHDYGYTF | TGCAGTGCCAGAGCAGGTCACGACTATGGCTACACCTTC
TRBJ2-7 | . | TRBV14 | TRBD1 | CASSQAGTGDHEQYF | TGTGCCAGCAGCCAAGCCGGGACAGGGGACCACGAGCAGTACTTC
TRBJ1-3 | many | TRBV20-1 | . | CSASAGVVGNTIYF | TGCAGTGCTAGTGCCGGGGTAGTGGGAAACACCATATATTTT
TRBJ2-3 | many | TRBV29-1 | . | CSVEDLEALGDTDTQYF | TGCAGCGTTGAGGACCTGGAGGCCCTGGGGGACACAGATACGCAGTATTTT
TRBJ1-1 | many | TRBV10-3 | TRBD1 | CAISSDRDREKAFF | TGTGCCATCAGTTCAGACAGGGACAGGGAGAAAGCTTTCTTT
TRBJ2-1 | many | TRBV12-3/TRBV12-4 | . | CASSFSLVYNEQFF | TGTGCCAGCAGTTTTAGTCTAGTCTACAATGAGCAGTTCTTC
TRBJ2-7 | few | TRBV7-9 | TRBD1 | CASSLLPGQGVEQYF | TGTGCCAGCAGCTTACTCCCGGGACAGGGTGTCGAGCAGTACTTC
TRBJ2-7 | few | TRBV6-5 | . | CASSYSLASYEQYF | TGTGCCAGCAGTTACTCGTTAGCCTCCTACGAGCAGTACTTC
TRBJ2-2 | few | TRBV18 | . | CASSRQDSNTGELFF | TGTGCCAGCTCACGACAGGACTCGAACACCGGGGAGCTGTTTTTT
TRBJ2-2 | many | TRBV6-1 | . | CASRGLYTGELFF | TGTGCCAGCAGAGGACTGTACACCGGGGAGCTGTTTTTT
TRBJ1-1 | many | TRBV4-3 | . | CASSQDWEGLRYTEAFF | TGCGCCAGCAGCCAAGATTGGGAGGGACTTCGGTACACTGAAGCTTTCTTT
TRBJ2-3 | many | TRBV10-3 | TRBD2 | CAISEAGDPTDTQYF | TGTGCCATCAGTGAAGCGGGAGACCCCACAGATACGCAGTATTTT
TRBJ2-7 | many | TRBV20-1 | . | CSTSYEQYF | TGCAGTACCTCCTACGAGCAGTACTTC
TRBJ1-3 | many | TRBV4-1 | . | CASSQDSLGNTIYF | TGCGCCAGCAGCCAAGATTCGTTGGGAAACACCATATATTTT
TRBJ2-1 | many | TRBV29-1 | . | CSVEDLAVSQFF | TGCAGCGTTGAGGATCTAGCAGTCTCTCAGTTCTTC
TRBJ2-7 | few | TRBV20-1 | . | CSAGRASRAYEQYF | TGCAGTGCCGGACGGGCTAGCCGAGCCTACGAGCAGTACTTC
TRBJ1-1 | . | TRBV11-2 | . | CASNRMLGGSNEAFF | TGTGCCAGCAACCGAATGTTGGGGGGCTCTAATGAAGCTTTCTTT
TRBJ2-7 | few | TRBV11-2 | TRBD2 | CASSSGGGRTVASYEQYF | TGTGCCAGCAGCTCGGGGGGGGGCCGAACCGTTGCGTCCTACGAGCAGTACTTC
TRBJ2-7 | few | TRBV18 | TRBD1 | CASSPLGQGEDEQYF | TGTGCCAGCTCACCACTAGGACAGGGAGAGGACGAGCAGTACTTC
TRBJ2-3 | few | TRBV4-3 | . | CASSIVPTSDSTDTQYF | TGCGCCAGCAGCATCGTCCCGACCAGCGACAGCACAGATACGCAGTATTTT
TRBJ2-1 | few | TRBV19 | TRBD1 | CASHPNPGTAYTYNEQFF | TGTGCCAGTCATCCTAATCCCGGGACAGCCTACACCTACAATGAGCAGTTCTTC
TRBJ2-2 | few | TRBV5-1 | TRBD2 | CASSWKTSGTAYGELFF | TGCGCCAGCAGCTGGAAGACTAGCGGGACGGCGTACGGGGAGCTGTTTTTT
TRBJ2-5 | many | TRBV29-1 | . | CSVDRGGIQETQYF | TGCAGCGTTGACAGGGGCGGGATACAAGAGACCCAGTACTTC
TRBJ2-7 | many | TRBV5-6 | TRBD2 | CASSLGLAGHEQYF | TGTGCCAGCAGCTTGGGACTAGCGGGCCACGAGCAGTACTTC